This TCR beta chain was sequenced in a study of blood T cell repertoires in COVID-19. Study-wide context: Whether acute or convalescent, the COVID-19 samples came from the United States, Italy and Spain. Nucleic acid was either cDNA or gDNA, and it came from T cells, B-cell-depleted T cells, or PBMCs.

The CDR3 extends over 15 amino acids. Losses at the gene ends were 5 bases for V and 4 bases for J; bases not matched to a gene: 8. From germline, CDR1 is SGHAT and CDR2 FQNNGV. In the source study's methods: Reference gene primer amplification gave nucleated cell count estimates. Using immunoSEQ multiplex PCR, the repertoire was profiled, and TCRdb retains in-frame clones only, with some absent. The V and J calls and clone size were taken over from that table, and D and trimming were inferred from the DNA. The repertoire holds fewer than 250,000 clones, over 80% seen once, with more than 5% in the top ten.

Sequencing was done on a sample of peripheral blood. This sequence was found in a human donor in a cohort sampled during active COVID-19. The J gene is TRBJ2-7, the V gene TRBV11-2; 10 bases are shared with TRBD1. The DNA of the CDR3 is TGTGCCAGCAGCCTCGGACAGGGGGTATGGTACGAGCAGTACTTC. This codes for CASSLGQGVWYEQYF.